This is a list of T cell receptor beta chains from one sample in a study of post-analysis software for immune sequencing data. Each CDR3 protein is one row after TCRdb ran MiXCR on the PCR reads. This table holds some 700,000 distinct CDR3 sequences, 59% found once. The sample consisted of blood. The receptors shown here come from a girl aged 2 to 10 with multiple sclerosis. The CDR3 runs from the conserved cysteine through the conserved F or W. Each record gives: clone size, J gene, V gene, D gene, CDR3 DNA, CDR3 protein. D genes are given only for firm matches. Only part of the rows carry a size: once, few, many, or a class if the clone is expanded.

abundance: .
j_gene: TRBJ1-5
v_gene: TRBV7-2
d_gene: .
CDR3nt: TGTGCCAGCAGCTTTGACTTTGGGGGGTATCAGCCCCAGCATTTT
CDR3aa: CASSFDFGGYQPQHF

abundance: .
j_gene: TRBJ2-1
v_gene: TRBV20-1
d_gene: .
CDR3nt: TGCAGTGCTAGAGAACAGCCCGGAGTATATGAGCAGTTCTTC
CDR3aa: CSAREQPGVYEQFF

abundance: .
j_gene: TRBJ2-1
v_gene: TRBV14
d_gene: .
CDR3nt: TGTGCCAGCAGCCAAGGAGGAAGGACAGTAGTGTACAATGAGCAGTTCTTC
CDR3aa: CASSQGGRTVVYNEQFF

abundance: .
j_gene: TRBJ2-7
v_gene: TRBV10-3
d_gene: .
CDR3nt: TGTGCCATCAGCCGGACTATGAGTGGCCACGAGCAGTACTTC
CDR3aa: CAISRTMSGHEQYF

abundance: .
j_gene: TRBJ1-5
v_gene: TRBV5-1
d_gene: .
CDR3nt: TGCGCCAGCAGCGAGGGGGGAATCTTGGGGCCCCAGCATTTT
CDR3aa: CASSEGGILGPQHF

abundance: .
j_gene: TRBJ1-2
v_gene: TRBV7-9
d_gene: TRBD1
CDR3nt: TGTGCCAGCAGCTTTGCGGAGGACAGGGAGGATGGCTACACCTTC
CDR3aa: CASSFAEDREDGYTF

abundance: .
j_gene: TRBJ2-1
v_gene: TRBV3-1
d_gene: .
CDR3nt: TGTGCCAGCAGCCAAATGGACTGGGAGCAGTTCTTC
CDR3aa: CASSQMDWEQFF

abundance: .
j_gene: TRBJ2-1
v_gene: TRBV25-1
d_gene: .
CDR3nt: TGTGCCAGCAGTGAATCAGGACCCCGGTCCTACAATGAGCAGTTCTTC
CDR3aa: CASSESGPRSYNEQFF

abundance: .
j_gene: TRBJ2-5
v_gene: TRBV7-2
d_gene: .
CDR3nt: TGTGCCAGCAGCCCTCAGGGGGGAATTCAAGAGACCCAGTACTTC
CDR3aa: CASSPQGGIQETQYF

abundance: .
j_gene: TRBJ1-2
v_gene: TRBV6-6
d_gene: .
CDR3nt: TGTGCCAGCACTAACCAAGGGCTGGGTGGCTACACCTTC
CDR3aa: CASTNQGLGGYTF

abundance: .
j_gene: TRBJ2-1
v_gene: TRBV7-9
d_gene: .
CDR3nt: TGTGCCAGCAGCACGGGACCAGCGGGTGTGGATGAGCAGTTCTTC
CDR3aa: CASSTGPAGVDEQFF

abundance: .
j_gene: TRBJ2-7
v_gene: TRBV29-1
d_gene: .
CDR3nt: TGCAGCGCCAGAACGGGTGGAAGCTCCTACGAGCAGTACTTC
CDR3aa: CSARTGGSSYEQYF

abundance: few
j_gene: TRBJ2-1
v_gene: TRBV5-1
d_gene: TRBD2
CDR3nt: TGCGCCAGCGCAAGGACTAGCGGGAGCAATGAGCAGTTCTTC
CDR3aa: CASARTSGSNEQFF

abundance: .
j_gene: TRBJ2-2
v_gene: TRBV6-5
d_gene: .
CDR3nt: TGTGCCAGCAGTTACGGGTGGCGATACACCGGGGAGCTGTTTTTT
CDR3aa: CASSYGWRYTGELFF

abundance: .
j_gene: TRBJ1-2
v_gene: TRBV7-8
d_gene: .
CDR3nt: TGTGCCAGCAGCTTTTACGAGGACTATGGCTACACCTTC
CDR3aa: CASSFYEDYGYTF

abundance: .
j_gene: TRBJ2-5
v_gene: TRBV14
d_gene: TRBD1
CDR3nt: TGTGCCAGCAGCCAAGAAGACAGGGAACCCCAAGAGACCCAGTACTTC
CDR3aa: CASSQEDREPQETQYF

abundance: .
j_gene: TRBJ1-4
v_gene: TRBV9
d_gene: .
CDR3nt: TGTGCCAGCAGCGTCGGCTATGCAACTAATGAAAAACTGTTTTTT
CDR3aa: CASSVGYATNEKLFF

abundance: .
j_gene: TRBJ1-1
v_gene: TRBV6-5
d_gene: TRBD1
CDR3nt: TGTGCCAGCAGTAAACAGGGGGCTATCACTGAAGCTTTCTTT
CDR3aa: CASSKQGAITEAFF

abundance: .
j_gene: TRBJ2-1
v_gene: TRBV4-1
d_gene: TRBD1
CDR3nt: TGCGCCAGCAGCCAAGAGCAGGGGGCAAAGTACAATGAGCAGTTCTTC
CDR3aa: CASSQEQGAKYNEQFF

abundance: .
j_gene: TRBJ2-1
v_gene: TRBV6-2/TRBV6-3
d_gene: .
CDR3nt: TGTGCCAGCAGCAAGGACGCTATTAGCTCCTACAATGAGCAGTTCTTC
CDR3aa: CASSKDAISSYNEQFF

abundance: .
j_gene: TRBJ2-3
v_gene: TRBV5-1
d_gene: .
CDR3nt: TGCGCCAGCAGCGCCGCGGACTATCCTGGCACAGATACGCAGTATTTT
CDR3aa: CASSAADYPGTDTQYF

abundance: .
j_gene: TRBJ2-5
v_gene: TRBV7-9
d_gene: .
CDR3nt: TGTGCCAGCAGTCCAGCATTGGAGCAAGAGACCCAGTACTTC
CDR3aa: CASSPALEQETQYF

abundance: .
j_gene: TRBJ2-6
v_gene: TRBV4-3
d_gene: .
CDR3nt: TGCGCCAGCAGCCAAGATTCGAGCTCTGGGGCCAACGTCCTGACTTTC
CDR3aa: CASSQDSSSGANVLTF

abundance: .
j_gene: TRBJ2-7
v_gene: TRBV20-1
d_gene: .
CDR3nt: TGCAGTGCTAGGGACAGCGCGGCTAGCGGAGTCTACGAGCAGTACTTC
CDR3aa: CSARDSAASGVYEQYF

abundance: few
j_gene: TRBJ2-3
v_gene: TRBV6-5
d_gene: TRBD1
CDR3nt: TGTGCCAGCAGTTACGGGACAGGGGGCACAGATACGCAGTATTTT
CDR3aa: CASSYGTGGTDTQYF